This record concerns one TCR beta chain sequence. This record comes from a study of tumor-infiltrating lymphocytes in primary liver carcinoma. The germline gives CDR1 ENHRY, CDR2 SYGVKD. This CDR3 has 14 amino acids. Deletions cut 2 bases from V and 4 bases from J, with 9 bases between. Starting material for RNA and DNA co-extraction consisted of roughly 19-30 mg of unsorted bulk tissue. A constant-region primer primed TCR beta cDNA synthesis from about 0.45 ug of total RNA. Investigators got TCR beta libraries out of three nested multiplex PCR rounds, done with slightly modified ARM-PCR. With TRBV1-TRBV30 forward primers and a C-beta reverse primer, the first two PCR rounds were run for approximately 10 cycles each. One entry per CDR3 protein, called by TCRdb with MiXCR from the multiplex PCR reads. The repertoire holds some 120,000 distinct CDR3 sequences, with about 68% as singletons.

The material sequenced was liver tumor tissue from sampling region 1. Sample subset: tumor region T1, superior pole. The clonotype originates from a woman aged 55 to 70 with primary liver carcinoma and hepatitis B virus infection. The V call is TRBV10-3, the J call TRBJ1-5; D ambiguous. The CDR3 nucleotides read TGTGCCATCAGTGAGACAGAATCAAATCAGCCCCAGCATTTT. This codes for CAISETESNQPQHF.